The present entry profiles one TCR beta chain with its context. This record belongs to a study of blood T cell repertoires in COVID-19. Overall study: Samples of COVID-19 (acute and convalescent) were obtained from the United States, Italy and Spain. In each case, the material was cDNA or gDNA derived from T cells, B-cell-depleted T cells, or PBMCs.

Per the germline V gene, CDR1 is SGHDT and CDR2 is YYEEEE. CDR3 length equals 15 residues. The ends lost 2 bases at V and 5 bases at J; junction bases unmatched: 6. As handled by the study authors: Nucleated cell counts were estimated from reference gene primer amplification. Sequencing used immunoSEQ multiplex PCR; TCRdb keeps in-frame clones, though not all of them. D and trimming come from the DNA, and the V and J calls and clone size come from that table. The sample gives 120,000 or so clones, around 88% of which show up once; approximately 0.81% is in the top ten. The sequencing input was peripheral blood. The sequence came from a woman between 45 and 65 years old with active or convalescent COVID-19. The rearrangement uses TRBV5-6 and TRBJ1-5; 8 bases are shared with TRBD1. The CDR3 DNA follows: TGTGCCAGCAGCTTAGGACAGGGCCAACATCAGCCCCAGCATTTT. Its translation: CASSLGQGQHQPQHF.